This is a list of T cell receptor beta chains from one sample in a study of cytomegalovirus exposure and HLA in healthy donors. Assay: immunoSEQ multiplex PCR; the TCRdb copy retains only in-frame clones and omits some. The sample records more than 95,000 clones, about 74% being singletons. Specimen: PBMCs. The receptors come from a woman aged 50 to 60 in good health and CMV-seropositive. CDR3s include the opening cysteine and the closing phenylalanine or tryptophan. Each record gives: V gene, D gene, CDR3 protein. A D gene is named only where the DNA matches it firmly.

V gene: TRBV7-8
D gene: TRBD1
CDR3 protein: CASSSGQDNNSPLHF

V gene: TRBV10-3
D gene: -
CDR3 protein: CAISEGGSTEAFF

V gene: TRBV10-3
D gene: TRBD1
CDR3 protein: CAISGGQGPYEQFF

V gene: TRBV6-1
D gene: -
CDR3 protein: CASSQEGWKETQYF

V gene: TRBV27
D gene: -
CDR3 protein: CASSFLYQPQHF

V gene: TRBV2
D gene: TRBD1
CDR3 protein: CASSRTQDRAETQYF

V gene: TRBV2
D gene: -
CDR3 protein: CASSDDRMLLSGYTF

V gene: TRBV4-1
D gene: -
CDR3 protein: CASSEPRRNNSPLHF

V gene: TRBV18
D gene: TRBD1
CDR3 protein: CASSPGPGTAHGYTF

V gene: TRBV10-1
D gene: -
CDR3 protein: CASSGQYQETQYF

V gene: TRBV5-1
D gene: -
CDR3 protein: CASSLGQTFQETQYF

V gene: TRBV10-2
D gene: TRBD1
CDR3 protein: CASSDPGGTVYGYTF

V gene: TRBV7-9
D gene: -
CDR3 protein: CASSLIGAGNEQFF

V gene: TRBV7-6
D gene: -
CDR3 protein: CASSAQGSDTGELFF

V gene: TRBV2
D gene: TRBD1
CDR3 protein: CASSGDRAGLARYTF

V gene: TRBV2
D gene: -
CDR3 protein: CASSDPATEQNLQHF

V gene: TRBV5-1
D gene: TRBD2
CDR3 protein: CASSLTSGGSGEQYF

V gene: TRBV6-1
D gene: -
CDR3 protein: CASPGVGPYGYTF

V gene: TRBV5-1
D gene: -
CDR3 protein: CASSFPQADTQYF

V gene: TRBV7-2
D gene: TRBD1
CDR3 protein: CASSRDRGLNGYTF

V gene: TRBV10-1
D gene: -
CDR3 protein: CASTGGEGDYNSPLHF